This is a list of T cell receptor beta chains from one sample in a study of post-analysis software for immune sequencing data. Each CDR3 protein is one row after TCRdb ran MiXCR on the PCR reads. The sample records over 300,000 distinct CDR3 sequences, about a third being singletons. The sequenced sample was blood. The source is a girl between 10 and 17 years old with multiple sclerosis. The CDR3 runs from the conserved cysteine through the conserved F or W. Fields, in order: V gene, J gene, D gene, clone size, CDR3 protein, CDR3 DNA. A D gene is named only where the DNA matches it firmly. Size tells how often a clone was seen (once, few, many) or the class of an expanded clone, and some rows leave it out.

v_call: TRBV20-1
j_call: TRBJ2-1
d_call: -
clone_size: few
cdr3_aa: CSARDGGSYNEQFF
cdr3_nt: TGCAGTGCCAGGGACGGCGGGTCCTACAATGAGCAGTTCTTC

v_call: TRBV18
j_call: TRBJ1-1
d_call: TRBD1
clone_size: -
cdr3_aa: CASLGTANTEAFF
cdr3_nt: TGTGCCAGCTTAGGGACAGCGAACACTGAAGCTTTCTTT

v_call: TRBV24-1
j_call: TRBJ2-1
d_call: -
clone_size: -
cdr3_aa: CATSDSGAYEQFF
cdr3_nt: TGTGCCACCAGTGATTCGGGTGCGTATGAGCAGTTCTTC

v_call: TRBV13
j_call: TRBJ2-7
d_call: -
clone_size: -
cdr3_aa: CASSPSRRDRLSYEQYF
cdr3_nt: TGTGCCAGCAGCCCGTCGCGTCGGGACCGATTGTCCTACGAGCAGTACTTC

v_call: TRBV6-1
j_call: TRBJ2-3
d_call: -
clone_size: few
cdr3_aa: CASSLTGGGPSTDTQYF
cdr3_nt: TGTGCCAGCAGCCTGACGGGCGGGGGCCCTAGCACAGATACGCAGTATTTT

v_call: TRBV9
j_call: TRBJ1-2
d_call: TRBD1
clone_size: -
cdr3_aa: CASSLLGTGGYGYTF
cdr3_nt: TGTGCCAGCAGCCTCCTAGGGACAGGCGGCTATGGCTACACCTTC

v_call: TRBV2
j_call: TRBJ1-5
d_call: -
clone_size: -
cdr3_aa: CATRPTGFSSDQPQHF
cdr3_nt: TGTGCCACCCGACCCACAGGGTTCTCCTCCGATCAGCCCCAGCATTTT

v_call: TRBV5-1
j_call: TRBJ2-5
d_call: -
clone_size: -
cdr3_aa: CASSPQQALEETQYF
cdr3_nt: TGCGCCAGCAGCCCACAACAGGCTCTGGAAGAGACCCAGTACTTC

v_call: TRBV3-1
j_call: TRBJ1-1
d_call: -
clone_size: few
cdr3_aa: CASSQTQGHATEAFF
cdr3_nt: TGTGCCAGCAGCCAGACACAGGGACATGCCACTGAAGCTTTCTTT

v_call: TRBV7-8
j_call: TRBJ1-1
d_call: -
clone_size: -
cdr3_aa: CASSPPGHPNTEAFF
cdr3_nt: TGTGCCAGCAGCCCACCGGGACACCCGAACACTGAAGCTTTCTTT

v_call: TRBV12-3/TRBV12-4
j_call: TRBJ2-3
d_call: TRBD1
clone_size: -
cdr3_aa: CASSLGQGSADTQYF
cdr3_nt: TGTGCCAGCAGTCTGGGACAGGGGAGCGCAGATACGCAGTATTTT

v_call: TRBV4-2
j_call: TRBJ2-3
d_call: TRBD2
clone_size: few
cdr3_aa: CASSDRLAGIGDTQYF
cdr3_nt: TGTGCCAGCAGTGATCGACTAGCGGGGATTGGAGATACGCAGTATTTT

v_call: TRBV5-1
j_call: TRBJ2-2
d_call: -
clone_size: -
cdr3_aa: CASSFPGRAQNTGELFF
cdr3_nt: TGCGCCAGCAGCTTCCCCGGCAGGGCCCAGAACACCGGGGAGCTGTTTTTT

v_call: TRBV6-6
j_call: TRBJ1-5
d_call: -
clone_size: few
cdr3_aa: CASVRRRDGYNQPQHF
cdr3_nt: TGTGCCAGCGTCCGACGACGGGACGGCTACAATCAGCCCCAGCATTTT

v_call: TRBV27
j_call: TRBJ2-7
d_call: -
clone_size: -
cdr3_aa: CASSFRARGSYEQYF
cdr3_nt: TGTGCCAGCAGTTTTCGCGCCAGGGGCTCCTACGAGCAGTACTTC

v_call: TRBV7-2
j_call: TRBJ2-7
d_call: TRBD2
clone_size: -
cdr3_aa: CASSRLAGGAYEQYF
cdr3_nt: TGTGCCAGCAGCAGACTAGCGGGAGGAGCCTACGAGCAGTACTTC

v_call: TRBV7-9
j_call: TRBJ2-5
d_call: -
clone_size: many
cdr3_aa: CASSRGGETQYF
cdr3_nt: TGTGCCAGCAGCCGAGGTGGGGAGACCCAGTACTTC

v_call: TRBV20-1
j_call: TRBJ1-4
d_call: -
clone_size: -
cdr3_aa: CSAWVSTNEKLFF
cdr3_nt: TGCAGTGCTTGGGTCTCAACTAATGAAAAACTGTTTTTT

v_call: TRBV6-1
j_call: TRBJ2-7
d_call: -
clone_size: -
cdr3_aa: CASSDVRSHYEQYF
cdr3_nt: TGTGCCAGCAGTGATGTGAGGTCCCACTACGAGCAGTACTTC

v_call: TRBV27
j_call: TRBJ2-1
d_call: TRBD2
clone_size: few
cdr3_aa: CASSTGGSSYNEQFF
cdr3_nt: TGTGCCAGCAGTACCGGGGGGAGCTCCTACAATGAGCAGTTCTTC

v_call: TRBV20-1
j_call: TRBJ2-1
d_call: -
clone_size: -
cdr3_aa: CSARWGSYNEQFF
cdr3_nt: TGCAGTGCTAGGTGGGGGTCCTACAATGAGCAGTTCTTC

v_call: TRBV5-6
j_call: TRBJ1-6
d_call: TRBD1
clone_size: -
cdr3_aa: CASSLRAGQGSSPLHF
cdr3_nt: TGTGCCAGCAGCTTGAGGGCAGGACAGGGGAGTTCACCCCTCCACTTT

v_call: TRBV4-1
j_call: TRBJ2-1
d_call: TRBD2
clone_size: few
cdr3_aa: CASSRGTSGGNEQFF
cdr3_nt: TGCGCCAGCAGCCGGGGGACTAGCGGGGGAAATGAGCAGTTCTTC

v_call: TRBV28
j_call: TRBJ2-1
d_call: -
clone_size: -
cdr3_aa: CAIMGASSYNEQFF
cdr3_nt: TGTGCCATTATGGGGGCCAGCTCCTACAATGAGCAGTTCTTC

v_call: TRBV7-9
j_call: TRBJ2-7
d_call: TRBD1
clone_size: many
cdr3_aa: CASSRGTGKQEQYF
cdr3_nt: TGTGCCAGCAGCCGCGGGACAGGGAAACAAGAGCAGTACTTC

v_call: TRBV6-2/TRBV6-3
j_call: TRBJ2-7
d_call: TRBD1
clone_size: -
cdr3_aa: CASSRQGGEQYF
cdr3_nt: TGTGCCAGCAGTAGACAGGGGGGAGAGCAGTACTTC

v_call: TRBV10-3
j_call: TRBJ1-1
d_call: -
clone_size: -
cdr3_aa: CAITLGTEAFF
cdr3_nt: TGTGCCATCACCCTGGGCACTGAAGCTTTCTTT

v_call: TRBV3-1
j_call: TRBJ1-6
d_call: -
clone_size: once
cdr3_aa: CASSQPDGGTRGLSLHF
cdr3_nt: TGTGCCAGCAGCCAGCCGGACGGCGGGACACGGGGACTGTCCCTCCACTTT

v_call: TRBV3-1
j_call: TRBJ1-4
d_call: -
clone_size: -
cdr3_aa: CASSQVGSGTQREKLFF
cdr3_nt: TGTGCCAGCAGCCAAGTGGGTTCCGGGACACAGAGAGAAAAACTGTTTTTT

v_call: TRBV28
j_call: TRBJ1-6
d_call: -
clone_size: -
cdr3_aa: CASSLWGVRANSPLHF
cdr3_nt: TGTGCCAGCAGTTTATGGGGGGTCCGAGCGAATTCACCCCTCCACTTT

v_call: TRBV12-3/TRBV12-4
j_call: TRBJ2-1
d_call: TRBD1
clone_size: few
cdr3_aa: CASSRSGTGDNEQFF
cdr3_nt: TGTGCCAGCAGCCGCTCCGGGACAGGGGACAATGAGCAGTTCTTC

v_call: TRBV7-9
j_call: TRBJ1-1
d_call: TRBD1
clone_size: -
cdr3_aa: CASSPEDRLGTEAFF
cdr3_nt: TGTGCCAGCAGCCCGGAGGACAGGTTGGGCACTGAAGCTTTCTTT

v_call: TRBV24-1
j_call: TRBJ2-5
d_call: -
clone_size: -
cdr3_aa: CATSDSTGGGETQYF
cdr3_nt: TGTGCCACCAGTGATTCAACTGGGGGCGGGGAGACCCAGTACTTC

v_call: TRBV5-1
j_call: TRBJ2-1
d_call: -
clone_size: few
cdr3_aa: CASSNQDFSYNEQFF
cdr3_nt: TGCGCCAGCAGCAATCAAGACTTCTCCTACAATGAGCAGTTCTTC

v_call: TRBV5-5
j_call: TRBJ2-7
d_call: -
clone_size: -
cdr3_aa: CASSSTVRYEQYF
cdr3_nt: TGTGCCAGCAGCTCGACAGTACGCTACGAGCAGTACTTC

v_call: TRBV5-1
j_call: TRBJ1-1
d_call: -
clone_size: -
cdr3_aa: CASSFGGEADTEAFF
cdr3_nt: TGCGCCAGCAGTTTTGGGGGTGAGGCGGACACTGAAGCTTTCTTT

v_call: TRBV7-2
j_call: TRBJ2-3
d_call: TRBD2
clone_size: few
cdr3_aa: CASSLWGGGSSTDTQYF
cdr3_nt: TGTGCCAGCAGCTTATGGGGCGGGGGATCTAGCACAGATACGCAGTATTTT

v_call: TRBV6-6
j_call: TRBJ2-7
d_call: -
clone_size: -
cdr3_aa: CASVGQYYEQYF
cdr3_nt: TGTGCCAGCGTTGGACAGTACTACGAGCAGTACTTC

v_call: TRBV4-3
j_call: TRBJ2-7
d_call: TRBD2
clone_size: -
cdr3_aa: CASSQGISGGYEQYF
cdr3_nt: TGCGCCAGCAGCCAGGGGATAAGCGGGGGCTACGAGCAGTACTTC

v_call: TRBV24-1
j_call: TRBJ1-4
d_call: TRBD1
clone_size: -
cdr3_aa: CATSVIGQGSNEKLFF
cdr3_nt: TGTGCCACCAGTGTAATAGGACAGGGTAGTAATGAAAAACTGTTTTTT

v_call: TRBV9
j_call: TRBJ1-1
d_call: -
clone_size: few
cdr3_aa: CASSGPVLNTEAFF
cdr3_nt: TGTGCCAGCAGCGGACCAGTATTGAACACTGAAGCTTTCTTT

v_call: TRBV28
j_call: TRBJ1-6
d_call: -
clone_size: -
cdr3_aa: CASSRRVDSPLHF
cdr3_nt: TGTGCCAGCAGCCGCAGGGTTGATTCACCCCTCCACTTT

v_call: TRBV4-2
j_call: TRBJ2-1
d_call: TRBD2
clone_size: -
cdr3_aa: CASSRASGTYSYNEQFF
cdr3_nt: TGTGCCAGCAGCCGGGCTAGCGGGACTTACTCCTACAATGAGCAGTTCTTC

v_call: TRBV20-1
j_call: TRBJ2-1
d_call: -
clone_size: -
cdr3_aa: CSAPWGLPYNEQFF
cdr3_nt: TGCAGTGCTCCATGGGGGCTACCCTACAATGAGCAGTTCTTC

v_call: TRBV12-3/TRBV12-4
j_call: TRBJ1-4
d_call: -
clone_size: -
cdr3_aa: CASSHWGMTNEKLFF
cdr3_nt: TGTGCCAGCAGCCACTGGGGGATGACTAATGAAAAACTGTTTTTT

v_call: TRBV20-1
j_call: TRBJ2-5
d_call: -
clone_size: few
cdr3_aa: CSARPSQGWETQYF
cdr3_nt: TGCAGTGCTAGACCCAGCCAGGGCTGGGAGACCCAGTACTTC

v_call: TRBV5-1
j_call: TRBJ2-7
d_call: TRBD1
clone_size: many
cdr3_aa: CASSQDRGLEQYF
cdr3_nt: TGCGCCAGCAGCCAAGACAGGGGGCTCGAGCAGTACTTC

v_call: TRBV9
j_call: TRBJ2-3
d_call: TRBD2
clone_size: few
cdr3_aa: CASSVSGAPQYF
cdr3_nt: TGTGCCAGCAGCGTTAGCGGGGCCCCGCAGTATTTT

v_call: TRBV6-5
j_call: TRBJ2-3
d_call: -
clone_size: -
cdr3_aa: CASSYDLDADTQYF
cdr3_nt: TGTGCCAGCAGTTACGACCTGGACGCAGATACGCAGTATTTT

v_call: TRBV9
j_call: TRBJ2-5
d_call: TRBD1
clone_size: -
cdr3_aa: CASSSGTGGATGETQYF
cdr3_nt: TGTGCCAGCAGCTCGGGGACAGGGGGCGCGACGGGGGAGACCCAGTACTTC

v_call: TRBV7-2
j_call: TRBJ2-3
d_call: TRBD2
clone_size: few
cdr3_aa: CASSLRVAGGLSTDTQYF
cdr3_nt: TGTGCCAGCAGCTTACGAGTAGCGGGGGGGCTCAGCACTGATACGCAGTATTTT

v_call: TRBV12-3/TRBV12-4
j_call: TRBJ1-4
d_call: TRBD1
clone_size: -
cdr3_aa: CASSSDRGWKKLFF
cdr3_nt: TGTGCCAGCAGTTCGGACAGGGGATGGAAAAAACTGTTTTTT

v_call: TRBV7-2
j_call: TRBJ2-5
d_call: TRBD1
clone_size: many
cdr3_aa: CASSPGQEETQYF
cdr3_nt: TGTGCCAGCAGCCCTGGACAGGAAGAGACCCAGTACTTC

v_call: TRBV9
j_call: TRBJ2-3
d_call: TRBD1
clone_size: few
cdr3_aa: CASSGLGGRADTQYF
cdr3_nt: TGTGCCAGCAGCGGCCTAGGGGGCCGGGCAGATACGCAGTATTTT

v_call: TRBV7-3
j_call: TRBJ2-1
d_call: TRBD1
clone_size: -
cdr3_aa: CASSLKAGGLNEQFF
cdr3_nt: TGTGCCAGCAGCTTAAAAGCAGGGGGCCTCAATGAGCAGTTCTTC

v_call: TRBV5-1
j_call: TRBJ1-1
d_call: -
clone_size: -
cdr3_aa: CASSLGNRATSAFF
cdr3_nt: TGCGCCAGCAGCTTGGGGAACAGGGCGACCTCGGCTTTCTTT

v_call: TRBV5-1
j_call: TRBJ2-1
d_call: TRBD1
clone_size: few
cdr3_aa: CASSWSGQGAYNEQFF
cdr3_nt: TGCGCCAGCAGCTGGAGTGGCCAGGGGGCTTACAATGAGCAGTTCTTC